The 19 T cell receptor beta chains below were found in one sample sequenced in a study of CD8+CD57+ T cells in acquired aplastic anemia. Genomic DNA constituted the template upon which TCR beta VDJ and CDR3 profiling was performed. MiXCR, applied by TCRdb to the reads, yields one record per CDR3 protein. The sample holds roughly 300,000 distinct CDR3 sequences, roughly three fifths seen once. Input material: sorted CD4+, CD8+, or CD8+CD57+ T cells (not recorded which) from PBMCs. Every receptor here comes from a human donor with severe aplastic anemia or a healthy control (not recorded which).

The gene calls are TRBV20-1 and TRBJ1-2; 10 bases fit TRBD1. The V and J ends lost 6 bases and 3 bases, in that order; junction bases with no gene match: 13. This CDR3 is built from 16 residues. CDR1 is DFQATT and CDR2 is SNEGSKA in the germline V gene (reference sequence). CDR3 in amino acids: CSASPGQGPHYYGYTF. The CDR3 nucleotides are TGCAGTGCATCGCCGGGACAGGGGCCCCACTACTATGGCTACACCTTC.

This clonotype was picked up one time. The chain combines TRBV10-3 with TRBJ2-5; a possible D gene is TRBD2 (6 bases). Trimming removed 3 bases from V and 5 bases from J, with 19 bases in between. Looked up from germline, CDR1 is ENHRY and CDR2 is SYGVKD. This CDR3 contains 16 residues. Here the CDR3 reads CAISDPAVAGSETQYF. The CDR3 nucleotides read TGTGCCATCAGTGACCCGGCAGTGGCGGGATCGGAGACCCAGTACTTC.

This clonotype has just one count. V is TRBV7-8 and J is TRBJ2-1; tentatively, D is TRBD2 (6 bases). In germline, CDR1 is SGHVS, CDR2 FQNEAQ. The V end lost 5 bases, the J end lost 2 bases, and 13 bases lay between the germline ends. The CDR3 is 15 amino acids. CDR3 DNA: TGTGCCAGCAGCAGATTAGCGGACCCCTACAATGAGCAGTTCTTC. This translates into CASSRLADPYNEQFF.

The chain is built from TRBV4-3 and TRBJ2-3; D uncertain. The CDR3 loop spans 13 amino acids. V gave up 0 bases and J gave up 4 bases, with 5 bases separating them. Germline CDR1 is LGHNA and CDR2 is YSLEER. The CDR3: CASSQDPSDTQYF. The CDR3 DNA reads TGCGCCAGCAGCCAAGATCCATCAGATACGCAGTATTTT.

The chain carries TRBV9 and TRBJ2-2; TRBD1 agrees at 7 bases. The germline gives CDR1 SGDLS, CDR2 YYNGEE. Unmatched junction bases numbered 5, after V lost 0 bases and J lost 6 bases. The CDR3 sequence is 15 residues long. The CDR3 loop reads CASSVGQGDAGELFF. The CDR3 DNA reads TGTGCCAGCAGCGTAGGACAGGGTGACGCCGGGGAGCTGTTTTTT. The full variable domain, completed using reference TRBV9 and TRBJ2-2, is DSGVTQTPKHLITATGQRVTLRCSPRSGDLSVYWYQQSLDQGLQFLIQYYNGEERAKGNILERFSAQQFPDLHSELNLSSLELGDSALYFCASSVGQGDAGELFFGEGSRLTVL.

The CDR3 reads CATTTQDSGNTIYF. For the CDR3, the DNA is TGTGCCACAACCACTCAGGACAGTGGAAACACCATATATTTT. The chain recombines TRBV10-3 with TRBJ1-3, with a weak D call TRBD1 (6 bases). From germline, CDR1 is ENHRY and CDR2 SYGVKD. The CDR3 has 14 amino acids. V lost 10 bases and J 3 bases, leaving 16 bases between the germline ends.

The chain carries TRBV7-9 and TRBJ2-1; a possible D gene is TRBD2 (5 bases). This CDR3 has 15 amino acids. V was pared by 3 bases and J by 8 bases, with 17 bases between. Germline CDR1 reads SEHNR; CDR2 reads FQNEAQ (reference sequence). CDR3 residues: CASSLPSREGYEQFF. DNA for the CDR3: TGTGCCAGCAGCTTGCCCAGCCGGGAAGGGTATGAGCAGTTCTTC. Combining the CDR3 with reference TRBV7-9 and TRBJ2-1 gives the whole variable domain DTGVSQNPRHKITKRGQNVTFRCDPISEHNRLYWYRQTLGQGPEFLTYFQNEAQLEKSRLLSDRFSAERPKGSFSTLEIQRTEQGDSAMYLCASSLPSREGYEQFFGPGTRLTVL.

A single count supports this clonotype. The rearrangement links TRBV2 to TRBJ1-5; 7 bases line up with TRBD1. V gave up 3 bases and J gave up 3 bases; unmatched junction bases: 11. CDR3 length: 17 residues. Germline assignment: CDR1 SNHLY and CDR2 FYNNEI. The CDR3 region has the DNA TGTGCCAGCAGTGAGGTCCGGGCAGGGGGAGTCAATCAGCCCCAGCATTTT. Translating it yields CASSEVRAGGVNQPQHF.

In its sample, this clonotype was seen once. A much larger clonotype is one base distant, so this may be a read error. The chain is built from TRBV6-5 and TRBJ1-1; 9 bases are shared with TRBD1. Germline CDR1 and CDR2: MNHEY and SVGAGI. Trimming removed 6 bases from V and 5 bases from J; junction bases left unmatched: 4. The CDR3 is 13 residues long. Here the CDR3 DNA reads TGTGCCAGCAGAGTAGACAGGGGGACTGAAGCTTTCTTT. Its translation: CASRVDRGTEAFF.

With respect to this clonotype: A much larger clonotype is one base distant, so this may be a read error. The chain couples TRBV3-1 to TRBJ2-3, with D uncertain. The germline V gene encodes CDR1 LGHDT and CDR2 YNNKEL (reference sequence). The CDR3 has 13 amino acids. Trimming removed 3 bases from V and 6 bases from J, with 10 bases in between. As DNA, the CDR3 is TGTGCCAGCAGCCAGAGTGGCAGCGATACGCAGTATTTT. Translation: CASSQSGSDTQYF.

This clonotype was observed at least ten times. One junction end disagrees with the germline gene, perhaps due to a read error. The chain is built from TRBV7-9 and TRBJ1-4; TRBD1 matches 7 bases. Per germline, CDR1 SEHNR and CDR2 FQNEAQ (reference sequence). The CDR3 extends over 15 amino acids. CDR3 DNA: TGCGCCAGCAGCCCCCAGGGGGCAACTAATGAAAAACTGTTTTTT. Translating it yields CASSPQGATNEKLFF.

This clonotype has a count of ten or more. The J gene is TRBJ2-5, the V gene TRBV29-1, with D possibly called TRBD1 or TRBD2 (5 bases each). The CDR3 consists of 12 residues. Trimming shortened V by 5 bases and J by 3 bases, and 10 bases separated the two germline ends. The germline V gene has CDR1 SQVTM and CDR2 ANQGSEA. This chain's CDR3 is CSVWGFEETQYF. The CDR3, as DNA: TGCAGCGTTTGGGGGTTCGAAGAGACCCAGTACTTC.

This clonotype appeared many times. The rearrangement uses TRBV20-1 and TRBJ2-1; D not certain. The germline V gene has CDR1 DFQATT and CDR2 SNEGSKA (reference sequence). The CDR3 length is 12 residues. Trimming took 3 bases from V and 8 from J, leaving 11 bases between them. The CDR3 DNA reads as TGCAGTGCTAGCACCATTGGGGATGAGCAGTTCTTC. Protein: CSASTIGDEQFF.

This chain joins TRBV12-3 or TRBV12-4 and TRBJ1-2, with 9 bases aligning to TRBD1. The length of the CDR3 is 14 residues. V was clipped by 5 bases and J by 4 bases; unmatched bases: 5. The CDR3 DNA sequence: TGTGCCAGCAGTCCGGGACAGGGTGTCTATGGCTACACCTTC. It is translated as CASSPGQGVYGYTF.

The V call is TRBV7-2, the J call TRBJ2-5; D might be TRBD2 (7 bases). The V and J ends lost 0 bases and 5 bases respectively, with 13 bases between them. Germline CDR1 reads SGHTA; CDR2 reads FQGNSA. The CDR3 loop spans 15 amino acids. The CDR3 protein is CASSLAKGGRETQYF. DNA for the CDR3: TGTGCCAGCAGCTTAGCTAAGGGGGGGAGGGAGACCCAGTACTTC.

The chain joins TRBV6-5 to TRBJ1-2; D call uncertain. The CDR3 extends over 13 amino acids. Germline assignment: CDR1 MNHEY and CDR2 SVGAGI. Trimming pared 6 bases from V and 0 bases from J, leaving 8 bases between. CDR3 residues: CASSPATNYGYTF. The CDR3 nucleotides are TGTGCCAGCAGCCCTGCAACTAACTATGGCTACACCTTC.

The rearrangement uses TRBV12-3 or TRBV12-4 and TRBJ1-2, with D tentatively TRBD1 (6 bases). Trimming shortened V by 4 bases and J by 4 bases, and 10 bases separated the two germline ends. This CDR3 comprises 13 residues. DNA of the CDR3: TGTGCCAGCAGTTCCCAGGGGTCCTATGGCTACACCTTC. It is translated as CASSSQGSYGYTF.

The chain uses TRBV7-9 and TRBJ2-5; 8 nucleotides match TRBD2. Germline-derived CDR1 and CDR2 are SEHNR and FQNEAQ (reference sequence). This CDR3 has 15 amino acids. V gave up 2 bases and J gave up 5 bases; unmatched junction bases: 7. This CDR3 reads CASSLSRGGLETQYF. The CDR3 DNA reads as TGTGCCAGCAGCTTAAGCCGCGGGGGGCTTGAGACCCAGTACTTC.

With regard to this clonotype: Germline and junction disagree at one end, which may indicate a read error. This chain uses TRBV9 with TRBJ2-2, with 14 bases identical to TRBD2. The CDR3 spans 13 residues. Germline V gene sequence: CDR1 SGDLS, CDR2 YYNGEE. CDR3 bases: TGTGCCAGCAGCCCCGGGACTAGCGGGGGGCTGTTTTTT. Translating it yields CASSPGTSGGLFF.